This TCR beta chain was sequenced in a study of blood T cell repertoires in COVID-19. Study in general: There were acute and convalescent COVID-19 samples, and they came from the United States, Italy and Spain. Sample material is recorded as cDNA or gDNA derived from T cells, B-cell-depleted T cells, or PBMCs.

Authors' processing steps: It was from reference gene primer amplification that nucleated cell counts were estimated. Measured with immunoSEQ multiplex PCR; TCRdb has only the in-frame clones, and not every one. The D gene and trimming were derived from the DNA, and the V and J assignments and clone size from that table. The sample carries 100,000 to 120,000 clones, about four fifths recorded once. The TCR was taken from a woman aged 60-75 years with acute or convalescent COVID-19. What was sequenced was peripheral blood.

CDR3: CASSPWTGGDTEAFF. Here the CDR3 DNA reads TGTGCCAGCTCACCATGGACAGGGGGAGACACTGAAGCTTTCTTT. This chain links TRBV18 with TRBJ1-1; 10 nucleotides match TRBD1. Germline-derived CDR1 and CDR2 are KGHSH and LQKENI. V lost 2 bases, J lost 3 bases, and 3 bases stayed unmatched. This CDR3 region has 15 residues.